This T cell receptor (beta chain) was recorded in a study of CD8 T cells in Susac syndrome. About the study: When blood was collected, patients with Susac syndrome were therapy-naive, were taking corticosteroids, or were receiving intravenous immunoglobulin alone. Study-level results: Expansion of clones was not seen in the CD4+ T cell repertoires of Susac syndrome.

Reverse transcription used 0.5 to 1 ug RNA and random hexamers. In TCRdb, the immunoSEQ multiplex PCR reads were re-called with MiXCR into one record per CDR3 protein. Of around 170,000 distinct CDR3 sequences listed, under 97% are singletons. The germline V gene encodes CDR1 DFQATT and CDR2 SNEGSKA (reference sequence). CDR3 length equals 14 residues. V was shortened by 6 bases and J by 2 bases, with 13 bases between the two germline ends. Worth noting for this clonotype: Its antigen is unidentified.

Sequencing of TCR beta covered CD8+ and CD4+ T cells obtained from blood. Patients with Susac syndrome met diagnostic criteria defined recently for definite or probable disease. The sample was CD4+ T cells from PBMCs. This TCR was recovered from a human donor with Susac syndrome. The V and J genes are TRBV20-1 and TRBJ1-4; tentatively, D is TRBD1 (5 bases). The CDR3 region is CSAPLRGTNEKLFF. In DNA form, the CDR3 reads TGCAGTGCCCCGCTGAGGGGCACTAATGAAAAACTGTTTTTT.